Listed below are T cell receptor beta chains from one sample, sequenced in a study of T cells expressing NK-cell markers. TCRdb re-called the 5' RACE reads and catalogs CDR3 proteins one per entry, DNA excluded. The table gives 150,000 or so distinct CDR3 sequences; the top ten clones make up about a fifth of it. The sample consisted of blood T cells: a sorted CD56 or NKG2C T cell subset, CD4+ or CD8+ T cells, or bulk PBMC T cells (not recorded which). The receptors derive from a woman aged 18 to 75 in good health. Both conserved end residues are part of each CDR3. Part of the rows lack a size; the others show once, few, many or a class for expanded clones.

size,V,J,CDR3
.,TRBV4-1,TRBJ2-7,CASSQVGLAGKEQYF
.,TRBV7-9,TRBJ1-2,CASSDSTGVNYGYTF
.,TRBV4-2,TRBJ2-7,CASSRDRGDYEQYF
.,TRBV5-1,TRBJ2-7,CASSLEGGGAIKQYF
.,TRBV12-3/TRBV12-4,TRBJ1-4,CASSRTGGNEKLFF
medium-sized,TRBV7-8,TRBJ1-5,CASSSDRALGQPQHF
.,TRBV12-3/TRBV12-4,TRBJ1-1,CASRGQGVTEAFF
.,TRBV7-8,TRBJ2-7,CASSLVPGTGHEQYF
.,TRBV5-1,TRBJ2-7,CASSGPGTGAYEQYF
.,TRBV5-1,TRBJ1-1,CATSRTGMIVNTEAFF
.,TRBV9,TRBJ2-2,CASSVRTGANTGELFF
.,TRBV4-2,TRBJ2-3,CASSRDAVGTDTQYF
.,TRBV20-1,TRBJ2-1,CSGVHAATGRGVQFF
.,TRBV29-1,TRBJ2-3,CSVVDKPVTDTQYF
.,TRBV28,TRBJ2-1,CASRGSVGYRDNEQFF
.,TRBV27,TRBJ2-1,CASSSPGTGYPNEQFF
.,TRBV7-9,TRBJ1-1,CASSPNRGVNTEAFF
.,TRBV29-1,TRBJ2-2,CSVAANTGELFF
.,TRBV20-1,TRBJ2-7,CSARGAVYEQYF
.,TRBV4-1,TRBJ1-4,CASSLTGGVNEKLFF
.,TRBV7-9,TRBJ2-5,CASSPRGGDETQYF
.,TRBV7-3,TRBJ1-1,CASSTKVWCTGNTEAFF
.,TRBV5-1,TRBJ2-1,CASSPGTTGSEQFF
.,TRBV25-1,TRBJ2-3,CASSSTGTSFTDTQYF
.,TRBV2,TRBJ2-5,CASSDREEEETQYF
.,TRBV7-3,TRBJ2-1,CASSTMGGSGYNEQFF
.,TRBV5-6,TRBJ2-2,CASSLGVDRNTGELFF
.,TRBV27,TRBJ1-1,CASSLFSRGPTEAFF
.,TRBV5-6,TRBJ2-1,CASSLLAGGSNEQFF
.,TRBV5-1,TRBJ2-1,CASSSSSGGDNEQFF
.,TRBV7-2,TRBJ2-3,CASSLVASGGGTDTQYF
.,TRBV11-2,TRBJ1-6,CASSSLGGVGSPLHF
.,TRBV5-1,TRBJ2-4,CASSSGQGSGGNIQYF
.,TRBV4-2,TRBJ2-5,CASSRGQAEKTQYF
.,TRBV12-3/TRBV12-4,TRBJ2-1,CASVAGVSSYNEQFF
.,TRBV29-1,TRBJ2-3,CSAGVAGEKDTQYF
.,TRBV12-3/TRBV12-4,TRBJ1-5,CASSLTGAEPQHF
.,TRBV5-1,TRBJ1-1,CASSFGEGMNTEAFF
.,TRBV12-3/TRBV12-4,TRBJ1-2,CASSLTDDYGYTF
.,TRBV3-1,TRBJ2-7,CASSQQDREQYF
.,TRBV5-6,TRBJ2-5,CASSLTGTSGETQYF
.,TRBV29-1,TRBJ2-1,CSTLGGQGDNEQFF
.,TRBV12-5,TRBJ2-7,CASGLAGTYEQYF
.,TRBV3-1,TRBJ2-1,CASSQGSNEQFF
.,TRBV9,TRBJ2-7,CASSRTTRSYEQYF
.,TRBV4-2,TRBJ2-5,CASSQDYSGRTRQETQYF
.,TRBV12-3/TRBV12-4,TRBJ2-1,CASRLPGTSPFF
.,TRBV20-1,TRBJ2-5,CSVVDRGWETQYF
.,TRBV6-1,TRBJ2-5,CASSETGGQETQYF
.,TRBV19,TRBJ2-3,CASSWTSGSTDTQYF
.,TRBV27,TRBJ1-1,CASSFAGNTEAFF
.,TRBV12-3/TRBV12-4,TRBJ2-1,CASTTGLAYNEQFF
.,TRBV5-1,TRBJ2-2,CASSRTSGGPGELFF
.,TRBV3-1,TRBJ1-2,CASRDRANYGYTF
.,TRBV5-1,TRBJ2-7,CASSRIAGGPDEQYF